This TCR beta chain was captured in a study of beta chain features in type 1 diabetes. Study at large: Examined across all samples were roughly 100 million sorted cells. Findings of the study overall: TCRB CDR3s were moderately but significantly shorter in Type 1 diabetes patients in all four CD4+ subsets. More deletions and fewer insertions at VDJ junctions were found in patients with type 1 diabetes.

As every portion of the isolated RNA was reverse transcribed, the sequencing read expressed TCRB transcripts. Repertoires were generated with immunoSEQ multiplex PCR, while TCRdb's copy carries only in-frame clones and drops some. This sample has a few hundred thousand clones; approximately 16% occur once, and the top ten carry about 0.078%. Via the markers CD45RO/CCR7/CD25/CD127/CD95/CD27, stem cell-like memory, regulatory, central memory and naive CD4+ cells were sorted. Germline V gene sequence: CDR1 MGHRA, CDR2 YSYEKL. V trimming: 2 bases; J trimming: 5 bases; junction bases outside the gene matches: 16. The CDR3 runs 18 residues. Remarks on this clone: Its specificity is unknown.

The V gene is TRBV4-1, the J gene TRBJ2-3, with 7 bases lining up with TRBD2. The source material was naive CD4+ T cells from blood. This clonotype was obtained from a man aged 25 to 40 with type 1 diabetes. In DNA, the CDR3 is TGCGCCAGCAGCCAATCCCCCACTAGCGCAAGGGGTGTAGATACGCAGTATTTT. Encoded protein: CASSQSPTSARGVDTQYF.